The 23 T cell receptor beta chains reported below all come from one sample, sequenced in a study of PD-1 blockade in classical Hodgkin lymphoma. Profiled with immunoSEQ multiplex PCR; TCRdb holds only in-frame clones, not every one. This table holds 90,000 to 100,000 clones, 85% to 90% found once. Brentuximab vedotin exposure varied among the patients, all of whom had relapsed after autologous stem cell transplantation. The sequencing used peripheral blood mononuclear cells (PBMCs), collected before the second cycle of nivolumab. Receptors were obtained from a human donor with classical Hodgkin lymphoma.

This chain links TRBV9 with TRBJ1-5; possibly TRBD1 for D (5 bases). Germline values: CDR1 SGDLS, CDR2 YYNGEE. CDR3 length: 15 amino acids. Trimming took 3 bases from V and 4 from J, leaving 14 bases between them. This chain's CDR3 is CASSEGPFGNQPQHF. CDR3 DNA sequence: TGTGCCAGCAGCGAGGGACCCTTCGGGAATCAGCCCCAGCATTTT.

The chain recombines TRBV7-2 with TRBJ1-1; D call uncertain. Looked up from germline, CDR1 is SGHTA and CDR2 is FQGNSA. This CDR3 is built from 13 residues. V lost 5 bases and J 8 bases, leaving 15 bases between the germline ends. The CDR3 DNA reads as TGTGCCAGCAGCCCTCGCCGGGGATTAGAAGCTTTCTTT. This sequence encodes CASSPRRGLEAFF.

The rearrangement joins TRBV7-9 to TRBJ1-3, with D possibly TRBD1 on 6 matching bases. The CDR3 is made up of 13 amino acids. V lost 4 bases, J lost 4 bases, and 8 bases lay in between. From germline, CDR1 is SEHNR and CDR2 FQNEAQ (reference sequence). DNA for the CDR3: TGTGCCAGCAGCTCCAGGGGAGGAAACACCATATATTTT. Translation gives CASSSRGGNTIYF.

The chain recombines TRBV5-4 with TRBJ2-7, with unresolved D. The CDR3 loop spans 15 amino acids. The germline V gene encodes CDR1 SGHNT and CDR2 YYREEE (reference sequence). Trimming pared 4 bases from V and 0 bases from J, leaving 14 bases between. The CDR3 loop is CASSNPLGYSYEQYF. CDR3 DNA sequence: TGTGCCAGCAGCAATCCTCTCGGGTACTCCTACGAGCAGTACTTC.

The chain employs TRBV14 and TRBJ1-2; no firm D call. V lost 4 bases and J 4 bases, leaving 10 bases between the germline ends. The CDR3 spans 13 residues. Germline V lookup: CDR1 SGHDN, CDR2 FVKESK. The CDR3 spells CASSRRVSYGYTF. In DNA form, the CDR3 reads TGTGCCAGCAGCCGTAGAGTGTCCTATGGCTACACCTTC.

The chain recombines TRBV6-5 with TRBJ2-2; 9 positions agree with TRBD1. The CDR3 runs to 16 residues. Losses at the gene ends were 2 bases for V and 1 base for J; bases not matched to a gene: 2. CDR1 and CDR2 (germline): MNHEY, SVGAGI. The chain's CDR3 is CASSYEGQGNTGELFF. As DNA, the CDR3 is TGTGCCAGCAGTTACGAGGGACAGGGGAACACCGGGGAGCTGTTTTTT.

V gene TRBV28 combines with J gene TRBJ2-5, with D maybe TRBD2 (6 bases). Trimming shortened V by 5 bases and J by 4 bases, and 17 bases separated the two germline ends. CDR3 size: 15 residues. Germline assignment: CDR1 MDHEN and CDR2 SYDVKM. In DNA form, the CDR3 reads TGTGCCAGCAGTCTCTCCAATATGGGAGGAGAGACCCAGTACTTC. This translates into CASSLSNMGGETQYF.

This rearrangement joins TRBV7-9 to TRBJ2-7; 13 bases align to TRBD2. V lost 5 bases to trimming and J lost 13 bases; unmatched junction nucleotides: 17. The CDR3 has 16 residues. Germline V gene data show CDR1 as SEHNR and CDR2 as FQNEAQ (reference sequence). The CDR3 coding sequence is TGTGCCAGCAGCCAGGGACTAGCGGGGCCGGCGGATCCTTTCTACTTC. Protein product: CASSQGLAGPADPFYF. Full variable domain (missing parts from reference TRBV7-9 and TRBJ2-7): DTGVSQNPRHKITKRGQNVTFRCDPISEHNRLYWYRQTLGQGPEFLTYFQNEAQLEKSRLLSDRFSAERPKGSFSTLEIQRTEQGDSAMYLCASSQGLAGPADPFYFGPGTRLTVT.

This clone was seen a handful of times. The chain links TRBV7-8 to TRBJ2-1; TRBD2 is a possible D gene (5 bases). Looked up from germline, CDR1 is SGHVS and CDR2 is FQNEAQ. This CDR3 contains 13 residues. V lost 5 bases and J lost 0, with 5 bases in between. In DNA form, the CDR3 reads TGTGCCAGCAGCCGGGACTCCTACAATGAGCAGTTCTTC. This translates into CASSRDSYNEQFF.

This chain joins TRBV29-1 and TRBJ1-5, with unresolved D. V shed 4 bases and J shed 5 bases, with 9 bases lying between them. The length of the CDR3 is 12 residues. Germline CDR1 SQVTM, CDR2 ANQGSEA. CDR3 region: CSVGQNDQPQHF. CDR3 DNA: TGCAGCGTTGGCCAGAATGATCAGCCCCAGCATTTT.

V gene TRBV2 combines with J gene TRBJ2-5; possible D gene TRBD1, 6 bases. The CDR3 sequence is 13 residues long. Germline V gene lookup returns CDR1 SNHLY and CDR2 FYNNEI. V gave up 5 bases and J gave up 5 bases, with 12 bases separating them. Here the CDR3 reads CASSSGVGETQYF. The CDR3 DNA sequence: TGTGCCAGCAGTTCAGGGGTGGGGGAGACCCAGTACTTC.

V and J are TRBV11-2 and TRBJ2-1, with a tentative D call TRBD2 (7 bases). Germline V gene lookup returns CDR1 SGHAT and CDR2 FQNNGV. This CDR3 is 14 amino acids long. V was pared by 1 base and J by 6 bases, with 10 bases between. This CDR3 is CASSLGGGANEQFF. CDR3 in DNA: TGTGCCAGCAGCTTAGGTGGGGGGGCCAATGAGCAGTTCTTC.

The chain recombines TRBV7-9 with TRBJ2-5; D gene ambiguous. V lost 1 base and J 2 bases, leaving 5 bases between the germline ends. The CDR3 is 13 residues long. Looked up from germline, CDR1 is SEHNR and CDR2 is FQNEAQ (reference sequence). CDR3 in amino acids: CASSLVPQETQYF. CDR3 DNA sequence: TGTGCCAGCAGCTTAGTGCCACAAGAGACCCAGTACTTC.

For the CDR3, the DNA is TGTGCCAGCAGTGAAGCGGAAGGGCAGTATAGCAATCAGCCCCAGCATTTT. As protein: CASSEAEGQYSNQPQHF. V usage is TRBV6-1 and J usage is TRBJ1-5; D gene ambiguous. V gave up 0 bases and J gave up 0 bases, with 12 bases separating them. Per germline, CDR1 MNHNS and CDR2 SASEGT. The length of the CDR3 is 17 residues.

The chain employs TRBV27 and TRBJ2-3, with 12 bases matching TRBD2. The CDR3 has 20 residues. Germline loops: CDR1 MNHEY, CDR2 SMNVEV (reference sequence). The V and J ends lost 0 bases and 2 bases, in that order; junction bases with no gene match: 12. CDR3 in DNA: TGTGCCAGCAGTTTATCGAGGCGTCTAGCGGGAGGGAAACTCACAGATACGCAGTATTTT. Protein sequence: CASSLSRRLAGGKLTDTQYF.

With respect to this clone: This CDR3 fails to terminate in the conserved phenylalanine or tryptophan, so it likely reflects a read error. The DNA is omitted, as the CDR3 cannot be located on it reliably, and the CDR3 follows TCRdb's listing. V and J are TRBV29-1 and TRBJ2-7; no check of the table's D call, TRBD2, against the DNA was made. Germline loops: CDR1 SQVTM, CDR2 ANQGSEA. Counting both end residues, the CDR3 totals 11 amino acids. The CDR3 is CSVREGPGGSL.

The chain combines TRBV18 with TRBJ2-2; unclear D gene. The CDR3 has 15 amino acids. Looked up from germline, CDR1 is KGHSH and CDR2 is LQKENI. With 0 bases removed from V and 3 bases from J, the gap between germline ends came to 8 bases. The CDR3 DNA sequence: TGTGCCAGCTCACCACCGGCTATCCACACCGGGGAGCTGTTTTTT. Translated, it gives CASSPPAIHTGELFF.

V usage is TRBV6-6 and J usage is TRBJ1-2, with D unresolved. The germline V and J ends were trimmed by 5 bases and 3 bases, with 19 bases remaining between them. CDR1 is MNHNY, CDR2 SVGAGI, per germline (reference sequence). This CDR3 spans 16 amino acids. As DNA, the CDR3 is TGTGCCAGCAGTCTCTCCTCGGGATCTAGCTACTATGGCTACACCTTC. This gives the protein CASSLSSGSSYYGYTF.

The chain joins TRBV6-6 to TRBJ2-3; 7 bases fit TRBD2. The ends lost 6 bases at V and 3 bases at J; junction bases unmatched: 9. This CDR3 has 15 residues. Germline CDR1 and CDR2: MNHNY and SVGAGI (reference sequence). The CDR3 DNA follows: TGTGCCAGCAGCTACACGGGGGGAGGAACAGATACGCAGTATTTT. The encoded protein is CASSYTGGGTDTQYF.

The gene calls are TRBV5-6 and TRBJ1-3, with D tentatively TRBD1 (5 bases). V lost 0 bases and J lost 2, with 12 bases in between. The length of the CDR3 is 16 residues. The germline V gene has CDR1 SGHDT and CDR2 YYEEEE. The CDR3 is CASSLALGLTGNTIYF. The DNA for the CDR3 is TGTGCCAGCAGCTTGGCCCTGGGGCTGACTGGAAACACCATATATTTT.

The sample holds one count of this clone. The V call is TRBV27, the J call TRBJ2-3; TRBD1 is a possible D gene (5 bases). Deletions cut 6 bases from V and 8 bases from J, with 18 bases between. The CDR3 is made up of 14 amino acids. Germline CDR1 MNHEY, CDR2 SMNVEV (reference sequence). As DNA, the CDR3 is TGTGCCAGCAGCCTCTCGCAGGGTCGGAGTACGCAGTATTTT. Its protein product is CASSLSQGRSTQYF.

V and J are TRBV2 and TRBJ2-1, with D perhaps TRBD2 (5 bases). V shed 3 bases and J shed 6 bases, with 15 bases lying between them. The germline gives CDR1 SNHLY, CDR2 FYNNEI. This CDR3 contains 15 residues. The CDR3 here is CASSDPVLSGNEQFF. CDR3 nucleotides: TGTGCCAGCAGTGACCCCGTCCTCAGCGGCAATGAGCAGTTCTTC.

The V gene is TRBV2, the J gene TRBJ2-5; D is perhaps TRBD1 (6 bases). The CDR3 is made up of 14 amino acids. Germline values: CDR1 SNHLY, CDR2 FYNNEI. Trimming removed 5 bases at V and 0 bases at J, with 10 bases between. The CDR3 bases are TGTGCCAGCAGTATCGGACAGCACCAAGAGACCCAGTACTTC. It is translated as CASSIGQHQETQYF.